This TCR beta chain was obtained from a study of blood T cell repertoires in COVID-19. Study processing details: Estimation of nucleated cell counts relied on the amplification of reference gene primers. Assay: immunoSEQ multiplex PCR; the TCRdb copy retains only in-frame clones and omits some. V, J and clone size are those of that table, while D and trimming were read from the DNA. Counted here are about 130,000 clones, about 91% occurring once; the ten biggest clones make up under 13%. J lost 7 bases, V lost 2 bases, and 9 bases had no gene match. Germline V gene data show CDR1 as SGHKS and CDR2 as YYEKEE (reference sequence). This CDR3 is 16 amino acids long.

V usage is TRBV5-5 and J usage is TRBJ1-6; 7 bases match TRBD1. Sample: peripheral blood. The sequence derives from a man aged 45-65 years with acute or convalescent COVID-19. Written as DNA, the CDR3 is TGTGCCAGCAGCTTAGATGGGACAGTAGGCAATTCACCCCTCCACTTT. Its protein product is CASSLDGTVGNSPLHF.